This TCR beta chain was retrieved from a study of blood T cell repertoires in COVID-19. About the research overall: Sample material is recorded as cDNA or gDNA derived from T cells, B-cell-depleted T cells, or PBMCs.

The sample holds many counts of this clone. The CDR3 length is 11 residues. In germline, CDR1 is LGHDT, CDR2 YNNKEL (reference sequence). Trimming shortened V by 7 bases and J by 9 bases, and 10 bases separated the two germline ends. In the authors' workflow: Amplified reference gene primers provided the basis for estimating nucleated cell counts. Assay: immunoSEQ multiplex PCR; the TCRdb copy retains only in-frame clones and omits some. That table gives V, J and clone size, and the DNA gave D and trimming. The profile shows under 100,000 clones, 81% of them singletons. Sequenced sample: peripheral blood. This receptor was taken from a human donor in a cohort sampled during active COVID-19. This chain connects TRBV3-1 (or the pseudogene TRBV3-2) to TRBJ1-5; weak D call: TRBD1 (5 bases). DNA of the CDR3: TGTGCCAGCACAGGGTTACGGCCCCAGCATTTT. It codes for CASTGLRPQHF.